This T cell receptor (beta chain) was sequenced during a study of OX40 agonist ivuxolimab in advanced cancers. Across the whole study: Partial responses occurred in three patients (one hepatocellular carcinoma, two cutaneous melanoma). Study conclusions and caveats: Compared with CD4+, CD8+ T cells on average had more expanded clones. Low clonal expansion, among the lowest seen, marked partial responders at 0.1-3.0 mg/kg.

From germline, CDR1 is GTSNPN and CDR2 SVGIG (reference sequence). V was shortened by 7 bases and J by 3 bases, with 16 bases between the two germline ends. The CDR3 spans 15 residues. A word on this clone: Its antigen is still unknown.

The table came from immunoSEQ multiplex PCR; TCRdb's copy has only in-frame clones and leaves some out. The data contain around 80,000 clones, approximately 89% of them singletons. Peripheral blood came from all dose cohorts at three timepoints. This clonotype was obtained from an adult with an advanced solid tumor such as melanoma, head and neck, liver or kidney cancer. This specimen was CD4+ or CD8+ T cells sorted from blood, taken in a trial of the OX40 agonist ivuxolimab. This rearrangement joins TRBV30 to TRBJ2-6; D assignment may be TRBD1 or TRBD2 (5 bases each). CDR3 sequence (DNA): TGTGCCTATTCCCTTGGGGGTGGTGGGGCCAACGTCCTGACTTTC. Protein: CAYSLGGGGANVLTF.